The clone carrying this TCR beta chain occurred once. Methods used by the authors: The authors estimated nucleated cell counts from reference gene primer amplification. Sequencing used immunoSEQ multiplex PCR; TCRdb keeps in-frame clones, though not all of them. The DNA gave D and trimming, while V, J and clone size come from that table. The profile covers around 310,000 clones, with around 91% appearing a single time and around 0.97% taken by the ten largest. The data are from a study of blood T cell repertoires in COVID-19. The origin of this receptor is a woman between 40 and 50 years old with COVID-19, enrolled during active disease. Sequencing was done on a sample of peripheral blood.

The CDR3, as DNA: TGTGCCACCAGCAGAGCGGGACAGGGGAGCTCCTACAATGAGCAGTTCTTC. Translated, it gives CATSRAGQGSSYNEQFF. The chain joins TRBV15 to TRBJ2-1; 10 positions match TRBD1. This CDR3 has 17 amino acids. The V gene end was trimmed by 1 base and the J gene end by 0 bases; junction bases not matched to a gene: 3. Germline V CDR1 and CDR2: LNHNV, YYDKDF (reference sequence).